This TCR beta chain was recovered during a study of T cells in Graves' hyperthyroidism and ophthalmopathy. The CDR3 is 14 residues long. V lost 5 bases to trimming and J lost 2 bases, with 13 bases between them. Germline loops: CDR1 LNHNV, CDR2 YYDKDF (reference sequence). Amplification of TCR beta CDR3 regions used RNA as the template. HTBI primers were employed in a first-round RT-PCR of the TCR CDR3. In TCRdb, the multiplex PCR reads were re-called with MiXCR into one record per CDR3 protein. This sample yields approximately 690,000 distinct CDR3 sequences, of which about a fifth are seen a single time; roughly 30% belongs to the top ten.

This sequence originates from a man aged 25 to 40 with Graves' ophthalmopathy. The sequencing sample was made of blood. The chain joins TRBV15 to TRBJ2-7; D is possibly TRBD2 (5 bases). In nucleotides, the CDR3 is TGTGCCACCAGCGGAGGACTCGGAGCCTACGAGCAGTACTTC. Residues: CATSGGLGAYEQYF.